The entry that follows covers one TCR beta chain sequence. This specimen comes from a study of response to subunit inactivated influenza vaccine. Trimming took 5 bases from V and 7 from J; bases not matched to a gene: 4. The germline V gene encodes CDR1 GTSNPN and CDR2 SVGIG (reference sequence). The CDR3 runs to 12 residues. One entry per CDR3 protein, called by TCRdb with MiXCR from the RT-PCR reads. The sample holds a few hundred thousand distinct CDR3 sequences; 11% are singletons and the top ten take approximately 11%. The sample was also linked to a second study, of T cells expressing NK-cell markers. As reported in that work: It was by 5'RACE template switching with UMIs that TCR beta cDNA was made. Out of eight donors sequenced, seven tested HCMV-seropositive and the remaining one seronegative. The leading position in the CD3+CD56-NKG2C+ fraction of four donors also went to these clonotypes.

This chain connects TRBV30 to TRBJ2-1; 8 nucleotides line up with TRBD2. The sequencing here drew on PBMCs from blood, taken on the day of vaccination. This clonotype was sampled from a man aged 45-65 years who received an inactivated influenza vaccine. The CDR3 loop is CAWDIAGNEQFF. CDR3 coding DNA: TGTGCCTGGGATATAGCGGGGAATGAGCAGTTCTTC.